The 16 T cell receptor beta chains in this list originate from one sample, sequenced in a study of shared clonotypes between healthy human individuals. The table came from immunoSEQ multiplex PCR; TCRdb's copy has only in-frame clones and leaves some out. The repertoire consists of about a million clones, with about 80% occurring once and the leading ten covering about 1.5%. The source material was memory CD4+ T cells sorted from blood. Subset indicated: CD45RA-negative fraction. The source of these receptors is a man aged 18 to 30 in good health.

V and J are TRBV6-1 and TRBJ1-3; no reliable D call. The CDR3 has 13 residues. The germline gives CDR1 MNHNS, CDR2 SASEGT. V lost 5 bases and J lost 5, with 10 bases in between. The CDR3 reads CASSPQMRNTIYF. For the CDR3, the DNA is TGTGCCAGCAGTCCCCAAATGAGAAACACCATATATTTT.

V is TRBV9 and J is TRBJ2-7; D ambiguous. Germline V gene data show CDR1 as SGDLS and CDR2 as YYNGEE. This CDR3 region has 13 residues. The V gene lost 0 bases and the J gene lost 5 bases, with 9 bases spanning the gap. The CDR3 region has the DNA TGTGCCAGCAGCGTAGCCGCCCGGGACGAGCAGTACTTC. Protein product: CASSVAARDEQYF.

The CDR3: CAISESQAATAEAFF. CDR3 sequence (DNA): TGTGCCATCAGTGAGTCCCAGGCGGCCACGGCTGAAGCTTTCTTT. The chain joins TRBV10-3 to TRBJ1-1, with unresolved D. V dropped 0 bases and J dropped 6 bases, with 14 bases sitting between them. There are 15 residues in the CDR3. From germline, CDR1 is ENHRY and CDR2 SYGVKD.

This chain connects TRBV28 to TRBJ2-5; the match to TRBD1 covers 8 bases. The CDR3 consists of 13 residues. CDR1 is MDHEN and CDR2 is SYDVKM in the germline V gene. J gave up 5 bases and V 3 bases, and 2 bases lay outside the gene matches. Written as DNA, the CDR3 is TGTGCCAGCAGTTTCGACAGGGGCGAGACCCAGTACTTC. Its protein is CASSFDRGETQYF.

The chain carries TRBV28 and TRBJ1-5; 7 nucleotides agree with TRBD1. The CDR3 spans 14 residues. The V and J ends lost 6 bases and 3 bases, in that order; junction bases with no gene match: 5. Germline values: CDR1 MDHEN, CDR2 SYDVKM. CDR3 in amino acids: CASSRGQVNQPQHF. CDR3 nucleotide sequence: TGTGCCAGCAGCAGAGGACAGGTCAATCAGCCCCAGCATTTT.

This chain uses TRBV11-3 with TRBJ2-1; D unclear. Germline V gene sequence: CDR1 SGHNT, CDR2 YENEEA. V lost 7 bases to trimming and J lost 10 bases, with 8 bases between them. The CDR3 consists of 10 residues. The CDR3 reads CASNLREQFF. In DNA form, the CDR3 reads TGTGCCAGCAACCTTAGGGAGCAGTTCTTC.

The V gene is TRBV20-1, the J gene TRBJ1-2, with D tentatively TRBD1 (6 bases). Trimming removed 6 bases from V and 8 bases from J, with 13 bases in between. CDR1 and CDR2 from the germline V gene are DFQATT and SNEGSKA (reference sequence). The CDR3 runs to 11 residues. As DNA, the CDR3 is TGCAGTGCCCCGGGGGCTGAAGGCTACACCTTC. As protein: CSAPGAEGYTF.

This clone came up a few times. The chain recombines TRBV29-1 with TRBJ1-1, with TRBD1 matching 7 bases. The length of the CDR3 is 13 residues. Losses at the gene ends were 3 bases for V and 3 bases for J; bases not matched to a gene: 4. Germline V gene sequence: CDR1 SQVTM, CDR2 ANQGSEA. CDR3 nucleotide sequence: TGCAGCGTTGAGCCTCAGGGGGACACTGAAGCTTTCTTT. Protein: CSVEPQGDTEAFF. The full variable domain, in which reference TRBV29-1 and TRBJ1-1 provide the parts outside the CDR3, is SAVISQKPSRDICQRGTSLTIQCQVDSQVTMMFWYRQQPGQSLTLIATANQGSEATYESGFVIDKFPISRPNLTFSTLTVSNMSPEDSSIYLCSVEPQGDTEAFFGQGTRLTVV.

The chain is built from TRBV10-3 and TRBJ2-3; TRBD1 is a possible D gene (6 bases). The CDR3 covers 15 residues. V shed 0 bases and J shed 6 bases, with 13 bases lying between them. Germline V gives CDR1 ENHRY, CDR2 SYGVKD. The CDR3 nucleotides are TGTGCCATCAGTGAGTCGACAGGTAATTCGGATACGCAGTATTTT. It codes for CAISESTGNSDTQYF.

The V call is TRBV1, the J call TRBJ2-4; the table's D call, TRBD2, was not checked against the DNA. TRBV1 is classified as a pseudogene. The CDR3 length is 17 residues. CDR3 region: CTSSQMGDSPAKNIQYF. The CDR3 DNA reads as TGCACCAGCAGCCAGATGGGGGACTCCCCGGCCAAAAACATTCAGTACTTC.

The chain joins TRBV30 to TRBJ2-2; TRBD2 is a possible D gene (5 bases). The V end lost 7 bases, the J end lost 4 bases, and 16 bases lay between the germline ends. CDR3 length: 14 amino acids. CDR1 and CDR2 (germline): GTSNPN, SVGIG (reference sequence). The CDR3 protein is CASPTGLLTGELFF. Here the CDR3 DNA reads TGTGCCTCCCCGACCGGACTCCTCACCGGGGAGCTGTTTTTT. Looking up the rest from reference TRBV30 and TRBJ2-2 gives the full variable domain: SQTIHQWPATLVQPVGSPLSLECTVEGTSNPNLYWYRQAAGRGLQLLFYSVGIGQISSEVPQNLSASRPQDRQFILSSKKLLLSDSGFYLCASPTGLLTGELFFGEGSRLTVL.

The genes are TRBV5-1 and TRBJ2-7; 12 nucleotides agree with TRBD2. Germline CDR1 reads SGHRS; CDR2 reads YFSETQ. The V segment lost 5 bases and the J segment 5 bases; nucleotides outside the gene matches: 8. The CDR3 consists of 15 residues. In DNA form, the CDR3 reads TGCGCCAGCAGGGTACTAGCGGGAGGATACGACGAGCAGTACTTC. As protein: CASRVLAGGYDEQYF.

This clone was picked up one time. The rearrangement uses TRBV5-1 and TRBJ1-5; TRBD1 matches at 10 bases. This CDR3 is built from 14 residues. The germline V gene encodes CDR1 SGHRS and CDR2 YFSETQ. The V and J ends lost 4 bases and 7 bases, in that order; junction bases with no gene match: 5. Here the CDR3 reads CASSIGTGEQPQHF. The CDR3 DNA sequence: TGCGCCAGCAGCATAGGGACAGGGGAGCAGCCCCAGCATTTT.

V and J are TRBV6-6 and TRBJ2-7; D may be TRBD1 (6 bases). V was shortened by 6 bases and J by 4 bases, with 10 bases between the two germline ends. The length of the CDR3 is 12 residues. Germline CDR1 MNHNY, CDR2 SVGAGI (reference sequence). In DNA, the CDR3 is TGTGCCAGCAGAAGACAGGAGTACGAGCAGTACTTC. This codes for CASRRQEYEQYF.

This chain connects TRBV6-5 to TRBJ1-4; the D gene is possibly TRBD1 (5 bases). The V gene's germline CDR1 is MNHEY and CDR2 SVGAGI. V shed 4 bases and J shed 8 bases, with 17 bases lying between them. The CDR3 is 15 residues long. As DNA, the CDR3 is TGTGCCAGCAGTTCGGCGGGGGGATTGGGAGAAAAACTGTTTTTT. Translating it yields CASSSAGGLGEKLFF.

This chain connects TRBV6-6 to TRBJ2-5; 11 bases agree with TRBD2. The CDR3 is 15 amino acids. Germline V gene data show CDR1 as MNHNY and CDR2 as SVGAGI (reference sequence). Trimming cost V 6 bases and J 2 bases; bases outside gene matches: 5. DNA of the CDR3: TGTGCCAGCAGAAGACGACTAGCGGGACAAGAGACCCAGTACTTC. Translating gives CASRRRLAGQETQYF.